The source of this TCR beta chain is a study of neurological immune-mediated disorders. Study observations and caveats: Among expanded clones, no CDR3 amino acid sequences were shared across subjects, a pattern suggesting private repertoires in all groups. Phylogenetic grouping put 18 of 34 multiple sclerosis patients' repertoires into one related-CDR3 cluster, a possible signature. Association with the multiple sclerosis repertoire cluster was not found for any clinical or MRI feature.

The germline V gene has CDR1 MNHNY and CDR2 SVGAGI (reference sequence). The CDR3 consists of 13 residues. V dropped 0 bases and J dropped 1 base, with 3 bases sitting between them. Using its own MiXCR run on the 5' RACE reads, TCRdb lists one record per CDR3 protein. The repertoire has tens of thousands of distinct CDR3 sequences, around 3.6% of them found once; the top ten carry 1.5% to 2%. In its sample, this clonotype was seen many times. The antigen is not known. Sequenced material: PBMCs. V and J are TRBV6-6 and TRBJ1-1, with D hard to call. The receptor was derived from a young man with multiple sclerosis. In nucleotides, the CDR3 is TGTGCCAGCAGTTACTCGGAGAACACTGAAGCTTTCTTT. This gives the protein CASSYSENTEAFF.